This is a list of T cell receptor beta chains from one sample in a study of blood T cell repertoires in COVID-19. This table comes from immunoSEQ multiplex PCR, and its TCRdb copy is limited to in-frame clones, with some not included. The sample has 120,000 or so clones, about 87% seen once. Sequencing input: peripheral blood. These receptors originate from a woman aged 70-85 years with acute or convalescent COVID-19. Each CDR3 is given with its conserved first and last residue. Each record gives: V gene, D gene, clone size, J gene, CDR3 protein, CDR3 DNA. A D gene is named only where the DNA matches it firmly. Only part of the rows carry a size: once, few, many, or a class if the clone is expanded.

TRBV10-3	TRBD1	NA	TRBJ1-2	CAIRDSTNYGYTF	TGTGCCATCCGGGACAGCACTAACTATGGCTACACCTTC
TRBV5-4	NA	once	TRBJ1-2	CASSLGTGSGYTF	TGTGCCAGCAGCTTAGGGACTGGGAGCGGCTACACCTTC
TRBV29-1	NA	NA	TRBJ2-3	CSGAGGETQYF	TGCAGCGGCGCCGGCGGTGAAACGCAGTATTTT
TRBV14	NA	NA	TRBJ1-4	CASSQDRGMKREKLFF	TGTGCCAGCAGCCAAGATCGGGGGATGAAGCGTGAAAAACTGTTTTTT
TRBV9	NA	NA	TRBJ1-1	CASSGSQDTEAFF	TGTGCCAGCAGCGGCTCACAGGACACTGAAGCTTTCTTT
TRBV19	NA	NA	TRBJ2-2	CASSMRDTLSTGELFF	TGTGCCAGTAGTATGAGGGACACACTGAGCACCGGGGAGCTGTTTTTT
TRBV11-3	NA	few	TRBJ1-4	CASSFGSPFERERDNEKLFF	TGTGCCAGCAGCTTCGGGAGTCCCTTTGAGAGGGAACGGGATAATGAAAAACTGTTTTTT
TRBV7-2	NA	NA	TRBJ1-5	CASSLQGWAQPQHF	TGTGCCAGCAGCTTACAGGGGTGGGCTCAGCCCCAGCATTTT
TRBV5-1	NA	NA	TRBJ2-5	CASSLTGHTSQETQYF	TGCGCCAGCAGCTTGACGGGACACACCTCCCAAGAGACCCAGTACTTC
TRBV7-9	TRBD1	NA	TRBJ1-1	CASSLSQGARTEAFF	TGTGCCAGCAGCTTATCACAGGGGGCAAGAACTGAAGCTTTCTTT
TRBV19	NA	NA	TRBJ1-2	CASAPQVLGGYTF	TGTGCCAGCGCCCCGCAAGTCCTGGGCGGCTACACCTTC
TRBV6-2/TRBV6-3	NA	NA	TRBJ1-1	CASSYGQDGAFF	TGTGCCAGCAGTTACGGGCAAGATGGAGCTTTCTTT
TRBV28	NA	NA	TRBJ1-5	CASSRRVVSNQPQHF	TGTGCCAGCAGCCGCCGAGTGGTTAGCAATCAGCCCCAGCATTTT
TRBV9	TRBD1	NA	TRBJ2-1	CASSVDFQGAVEQFF	TGTGCCAGCAGCGTAGACTTTCAGGGGGCGGTTGAGCAGTTCTTC
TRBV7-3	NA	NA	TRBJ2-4	CASSLTGGIQYF	TGTGCCAGCAGCTTAACTGGAGGCATTCAGTACTTC
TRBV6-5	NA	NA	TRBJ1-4	CASRGQNNEKLFF	TGTGCCAGCAGAGGACAGAATAATGAAAAACTGTTTTTT
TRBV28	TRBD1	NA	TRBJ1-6	CASSSTWTGNYNSPLHF	TGTGCCAGCAGTTCGACATGGACAGGCAATTATAATTCACCCCTCCACTTT
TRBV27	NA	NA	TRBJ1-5	CASSFAGANQPQHF	TGTGCCAGCAGTTTCGCTGGGGCCAATCAGCCCCAGCATTTT
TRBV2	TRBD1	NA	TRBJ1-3	CASSETGAGGRDTIYF	TGTGCCAGCAGTGAAACCGGGGCAGGGGGAAGAGACACCATATATTTT
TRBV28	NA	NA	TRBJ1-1	CASSLDRYTEAFF	TGTGCCAGCAGTCTTGACAGATACACTGAAGCTTTCTTT
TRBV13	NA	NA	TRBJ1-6	CASSGTGRVGTPLHF	TGTGCCAGCAGCGGTACAGGGCGCGTTGGGACACCCCTCCACTTT
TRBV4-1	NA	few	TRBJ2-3	CASSQVDSLSTDTQYF	TGCGCCAGCAGCCAGGTCGACAGCCTTAGCACAGATACGCAGTATTTT
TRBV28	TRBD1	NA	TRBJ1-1	CAAIRDRGLYTEAFF	TGTGCCGCAATCCGGGACAGGGGGCTTTACACTGAAGCTTTCTTT
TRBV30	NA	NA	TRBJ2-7	CAWSVGGVIEQYF	TGTGCCTGGAGTGTAGGGGGGGTTATAGAGCAGTACTTC
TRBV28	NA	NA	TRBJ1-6	CASSWPGNNSPLHF	TGTGCCAGCAGTTGGCCGGGGAATAATTCACCCCTCCACTTT
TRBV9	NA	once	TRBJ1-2	CASSVGGYNYGYTF	TGTGCCAGCAGCGTGGGCGGGTATAACTATGGCTACACCTTC
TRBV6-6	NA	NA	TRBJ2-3	CASSYSTGEDTQYF	TGTGCCAGCAGTTACTCCACCGGGGAAGATACGCAGTATTTT
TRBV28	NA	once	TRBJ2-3	CASSLGLGDTQYF	TGTGCCAGCAGTCTCGGTCTCGGAGATACGCAGTATTTT
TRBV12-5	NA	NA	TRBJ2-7	CASGPDLGSYEQYF	TGTGCTAGTGGCCCCGATCTTGGGAGCTACGAGCAGTACTTC
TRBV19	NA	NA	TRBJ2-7	CASSVAGTRTYEQYF	TGTGCCAGTAGTGTAGCCGGGACACGGACCTACGAGCAGTACTTC
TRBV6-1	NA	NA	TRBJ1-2	CASSDGVGGYGYTF	TGTGCCAGCAGTGACGGGGTCGGCGGCTATGGCTACACCTTC
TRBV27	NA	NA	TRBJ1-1	CASSLPGSAFF	TGTGCCAGCAGTTTACCGGGGTCAGCTTTCTTT
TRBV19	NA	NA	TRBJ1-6	CASSILHSPLHF	TGTGCCAGTAGTATTCTCCATTCACCCCTCCACTTT
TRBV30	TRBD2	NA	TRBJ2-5	CAWSEGGGETQYF	TGTGCCTGGAGCGAGGGCGGGGGAGAGACCCAGTACTTC
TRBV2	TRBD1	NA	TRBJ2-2	CASSRGTGGTGELFF	TGTGCCAGCAGTCGCGGGACAGGGGGCACCGGGGAGCTGTTTTTT
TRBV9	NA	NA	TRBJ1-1	CASSVAQNTEAFF	TGTGCCAGCAGCGTAGCCCAGAACACTGAAGCTTTCTTT
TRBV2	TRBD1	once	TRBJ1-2	CASSKGQDYGYTF	TGTGCCAGCAGTAAGGGACAGGACTATGGCTACACCTTC
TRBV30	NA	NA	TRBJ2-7	CAWSVGVLTAYEQYF	TGTGCCTGGAGTGTAGGGGTCCTGACAGCTTACGAGCAGTACTTC
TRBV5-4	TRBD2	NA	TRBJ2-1	CASSPGTSSYNEQFF	TGTGCCAGCAGCCCCGGGACTAGCAGCTACAATGAGCAGTTCTTC
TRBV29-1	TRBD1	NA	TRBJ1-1	CSVVGQGRITEAFF	TGCAGCGTTGTAGGACAGGGAAGGATCACTGAAGCTTTCTTT
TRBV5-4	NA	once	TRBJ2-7	CASSGDIREQYF	TGTGCCAGCAGCGGGGACATACGGGAGCAGTACTTC
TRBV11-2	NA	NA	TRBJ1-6	CASSPRGENSPLHF	TGTGCCAGCAGCCCACGCGGGGAAAATTCACCCCTCCACTTT
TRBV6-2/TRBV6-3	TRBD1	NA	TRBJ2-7	CASSTPGQGDEQYF	TGTGCCAGCAGCACCCCGGGACAGGGGGACGAGCAGTACTTC
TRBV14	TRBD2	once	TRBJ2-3	CASSLALAGATDTQYF	TGTGCCAGCAGCCTCGCCCTAGCGGGGGCCACAGATACGCAGTATTTT
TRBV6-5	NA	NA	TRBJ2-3	CASKDFYTDTQYF	TGTGCCAGCAAGGACTTCTACACAGATACGCAGTATTTT
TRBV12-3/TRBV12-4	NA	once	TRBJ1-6	CASSLIQDSPLHF	TGTGCCAGCAGTTTAATACAGGATTCACCCCTCCACTTT
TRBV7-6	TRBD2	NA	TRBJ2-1	CASSLGTSGNNEQFF	TGTGCCAGCAGCTTAGGGACTAGCGGGAACAATGAGCAGTTCTTC